The rows below give T cell receptor beta chains drawn from one sample of a study of T cell responses to AZD1222 COVID-19 vaccine. The method was immunoSEQ multiplex PCR; TCRdb's version includes in-frame clones alone and lacks a portion of them. The table records roughly 180,000 clones, about 91% of them present only once. The sequences come from peripheral blood, collected on day 0 of AZD1222 vaccination. All receptors derive from an adult in good health. Each CDR3 is given with its conserved first and last residue. D genes are given only for firm matches. Part of the rows lack a size; the others show once, few, many or a class for expanded clones.

J: TRBJ1-5; size: .; V: TRBV18; D: .; CDR3: CASSRAFHQPQHF; DNA: TGTGCCAGCTCCCGGGCCTTTCATCAGCCCCAGCATTTT
J: TRBJ2-3; size: .; V: TRBV7-2; D: .; CDR3: CASSIRTGTDTQYF; DNA: TGTGCCAGCAGCATCAGGACAGGCACAGATACGCAGTATTTT
J: TRBJ2-3; size: once; V: TRBV5-6; D: .; CDR3: CASSPRDSTDTQYF; DNA: TGTGCCAGCAGCCCGCGAGACAGCACAGATACGCAGTATTTT
J: TRBJ2-2; size: .; V: TRBV5-1; D: .; CDR3: CASMSRGGTGELFF; DNA: TGCGCCAGCATGAGCAGGGGCGGTACCGGGGAGCTGTTTTTT
J: TRBJ2-3; size: .; V: TRBV10-3; D: TRBD1; CDR3: CAINSRGQDTQYF; DNA: TGTGCCATCAACTCTAGGGGGCAAGATACGCAGTATTTT
J: TRBJ2-2; size: .; V: TRBV5-1; D: TRBD2; CDR3: CASSFGLAGGTGELFF; DNA: TGCGCCAGCAGCTTTGGACTAGCGGGAGGCACCGGGGAGCTGTTTTTT
J: TRBJ1-4; size: .; V: TRBV6-5; D: TRBD1; CDR3: CASNSQGARYEKLFF; DNA: TGTGCCAGCAATTCACAGGGGGCCCGTTATGAAAAACTGTTTTTT
J: TRBJ1-5; size: .; V: TRBV29-1; D: TRBD1; CDR3: CSVATGGNQPQHF; DNA: TGCAGCGTTGCCACAGGGGGCAATCAGCCCCAGCATTTT
J: TRBJ1-6; size: .; V: TRBV6-5; D: .; CDR3: CASSMHRSNSPLHF; DNA: TGTGCCAGCAGTATGCACAGGAGTAATTCACCCCTCCACTTT
J: TRBJ2-7; size: .; V: TRBV5-1; D: .; CDR3: CASSLAGRGRGAYEQYF; DNA: TGCGCCAGCAGCTTGGCCGGCCGAGGACGAGGCGCTTACGAGCAGTACTTC
J: TRBJ1-2; size: .; V: TRBV19; D: .; CDR3: CASSNTRLSAVRLGYYGYTF; DNA: TGTGCCAGTAGTAACACCAGATTGTCAGCAGTGCGACTAGGATACTATGGCTACACCTTC
J: TRBJ2-6; size: .; V: TRBV18; D: .; CDR3: CASSPRVGAGANVLTF; DNA: TGTGCCAGCTCACCGCGGGTTGGGGCTGGGGCCAACGTCCTGACTTTC
J: TRBJ2-3; size: .; V: TRBV5-4; D: TRBD2; CDR3: CASSLGGEGPDTQYF; DNA: TGTGCCAGCAGCTTGGGAGGGGAGGGCCCAGATACGCAGTATTTT
J: TRBJ1-3; size: .; V: TRBV30; D: .; CDR3: CACHLRGYSGNTIYF; DNA: TGTGCTTGCCACCTACGGGGCTACTCTGGAAACACCATATATTTT
J: TRBJ2-3; size: .; V: TRBV11-2; D: TRBD2; CDR3: CASRRTSGRKTDTQYF; DNA: TGTGCCAGCAGGCGGACTAGCGGGAGAAAGACAGATACGCAGTATTTT
J: TRBJ2-4; size: .; V: TRBV15; D: .; CDR3: CATSRDPEGPTRAKNIQYF; DNA: TGTGCCACCAGCAGAGATCCGGAGGGGCCAACTAGAGCCAAAAACATTCAGTACTTC
J: TRBJ2-3; size: .; V: TRBV7-3; D: .; CDR3: CASSQIVRGIQGTQYF; DNA: TGTGCCAGCAGTCAAATCGTCCGCGGTATCCAGGGTACGCAGTATTTT
J: TRBJ1-1; size: .; V: TRBV14; D: TRBD1; CDR3: CASSLGRGRGTEAFF; DNA: TGTGCCAGCAGCCTGGGAAGGGGGCGAGGCACTGAAGCTTTCTTT
J: TRBJ2-2; size: .; V: TRBV14; D: TRBD2; CDR3: CASSRLAGVGTGELFF; DNA: TGTGCCAGCAGCCGACTAGCGGGAGTTGGAACCGGGGAGCTGTTTTTT
J: TRBJ1-2; size: once; V: TRBV6-5; D: .; CDR3: CASTPGISYTF; DNA: TGTGCCAGCACGCCCGGGATAAGCTACACCTTC